This T cell receptor (beta chain) comes out of a study of cytomegalovirus exposure and HLA in healthy donors. The CDR3 sequence is 17 residues long. Trimming cost V 3 bases and J 0 bases; bases outside gene matches: 5. Germline V lookup: CDR1 SGHDT, CDR2 YYEEEE. PCR involved 60 Vbeta and 13 Jbeta primers. Sequenced by immunoSEQ multiplex PCR; TCRdb stores in-frame clones only, minus some. The table lists tens of thousands of clones. The chain uses TRBV5-6 and TRBJ2-6; 8 nucleotides line up with TRBD1. This receptor was identified in a man in his forties or fifties in good health and CMV-seronegative. The sequenced sample consisted of PBMCs. The chain's CDR3 is CASSWDRSSSGANVLTF. In DNA, the CDR3 is TGTGCCAGCAGCTGGGACAGGAGTAGCTCTGGGGCCAACGTCCTGACTTTC. The full variable domain, its missing parts supplied by reference TRBV5-6 and TRBJ2-6, is DAGVTQSPTHLIKTRGQQVTLRCSPKSGHDTVSWYQQALGQGPQFIFQYYEEEERQRGNFPDRFSGHQFPNYSSELNVNALLLGDSALYLCASSWDRSSSGANVLTFGAGSRLTVL.